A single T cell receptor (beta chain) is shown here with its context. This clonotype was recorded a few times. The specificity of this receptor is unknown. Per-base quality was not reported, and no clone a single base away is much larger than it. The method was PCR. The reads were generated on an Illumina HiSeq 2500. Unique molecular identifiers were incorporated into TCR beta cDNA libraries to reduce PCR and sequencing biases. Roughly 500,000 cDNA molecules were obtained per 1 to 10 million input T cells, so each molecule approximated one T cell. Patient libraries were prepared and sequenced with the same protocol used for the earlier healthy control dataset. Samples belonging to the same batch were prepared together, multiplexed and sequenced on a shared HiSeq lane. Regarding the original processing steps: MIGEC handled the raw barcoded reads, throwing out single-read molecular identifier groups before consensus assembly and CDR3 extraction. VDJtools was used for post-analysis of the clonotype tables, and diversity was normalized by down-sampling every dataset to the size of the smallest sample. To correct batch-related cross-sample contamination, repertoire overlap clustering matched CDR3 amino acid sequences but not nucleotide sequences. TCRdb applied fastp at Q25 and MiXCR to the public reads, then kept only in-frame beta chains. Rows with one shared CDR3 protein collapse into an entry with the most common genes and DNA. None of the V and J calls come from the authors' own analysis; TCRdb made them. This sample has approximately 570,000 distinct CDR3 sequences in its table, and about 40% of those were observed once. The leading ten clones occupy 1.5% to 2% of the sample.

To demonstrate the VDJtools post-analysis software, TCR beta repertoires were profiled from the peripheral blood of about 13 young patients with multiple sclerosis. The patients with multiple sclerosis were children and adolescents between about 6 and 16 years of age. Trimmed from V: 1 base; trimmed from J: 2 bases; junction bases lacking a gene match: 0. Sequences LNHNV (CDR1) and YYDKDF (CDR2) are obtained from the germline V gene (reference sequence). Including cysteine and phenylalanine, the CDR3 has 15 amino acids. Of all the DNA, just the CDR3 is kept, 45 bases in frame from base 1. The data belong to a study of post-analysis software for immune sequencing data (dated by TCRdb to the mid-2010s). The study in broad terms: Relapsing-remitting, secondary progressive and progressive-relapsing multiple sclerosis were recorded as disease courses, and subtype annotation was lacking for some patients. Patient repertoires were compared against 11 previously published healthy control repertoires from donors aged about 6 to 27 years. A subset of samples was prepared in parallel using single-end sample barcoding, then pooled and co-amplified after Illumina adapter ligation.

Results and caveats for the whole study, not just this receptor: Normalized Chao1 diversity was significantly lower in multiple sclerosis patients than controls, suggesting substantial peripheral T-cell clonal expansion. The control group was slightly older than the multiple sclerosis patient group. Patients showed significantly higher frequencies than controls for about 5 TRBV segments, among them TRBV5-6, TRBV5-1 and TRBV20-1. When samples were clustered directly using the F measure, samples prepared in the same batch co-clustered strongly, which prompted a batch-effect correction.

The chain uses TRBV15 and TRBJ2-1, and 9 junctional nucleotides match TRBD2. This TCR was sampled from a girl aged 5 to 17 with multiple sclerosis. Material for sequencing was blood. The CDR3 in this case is CATSRVAGAYNEQFF. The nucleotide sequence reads TGTGCCACCAGCAGAGTAGCGGGAGCCTACAATGAGCAGTTCTTC.